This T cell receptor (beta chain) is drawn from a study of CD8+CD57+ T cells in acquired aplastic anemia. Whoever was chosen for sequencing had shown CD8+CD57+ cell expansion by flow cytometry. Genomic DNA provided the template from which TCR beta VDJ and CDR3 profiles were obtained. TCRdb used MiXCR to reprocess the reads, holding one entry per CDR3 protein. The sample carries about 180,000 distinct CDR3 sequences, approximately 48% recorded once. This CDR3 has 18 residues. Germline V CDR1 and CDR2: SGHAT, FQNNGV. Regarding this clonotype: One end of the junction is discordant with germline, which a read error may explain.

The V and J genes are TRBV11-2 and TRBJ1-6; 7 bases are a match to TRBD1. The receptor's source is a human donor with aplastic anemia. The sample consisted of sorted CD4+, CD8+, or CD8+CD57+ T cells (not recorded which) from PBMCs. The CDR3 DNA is TGCGCCTTTCCCCCCAGGGGGGGCAGAGCTCTTTATAATTCACCCCTCCACTTT. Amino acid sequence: CAFPPRGGRALYNSPLHF. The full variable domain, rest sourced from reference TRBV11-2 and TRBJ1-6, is EAGVAQSPRYKIIEKRQSVAFWCNPISGHATLYWYQQILGQGPKLLIQFQNNGVVDDSQLPKDRFSAERLKGVDSTLKIQPAKLEDSAVYLCAFPPRGGRALYNSPLHFGNGTRLTVT.